In this sample, the clone carrying this T cell receptor beta chain turned up a few times. These data are taken from a study of T cell changes during pregnancy in multiple sclerosis. Clones were sequenced by immunoSEQ multiplex PCR, and TCRdb holds only the in-frame ones, with some missing. Of tens of thousands of clones listed, roughly 93% were seen once; the top ten hold approximately 0.8%. The V end was cut by 5 bases, the J end by 1 base, with 20 bases between. The length of the CDR3 is 18 residues. Per germline, CDR1 SGHAT and CDR2 FQNNGV. The sequencing here drew on peripheral blood, taken in the third trimester of pregnancy. The J gene is TRBJ2-2, the V gene TRBV11-2, with a possible D match to TRBD1 (6 bases). The TCR was taken from a female donor with multiple sclerosis, enrolled in a pregnancy study. The CDR3 sequence: CASSRRFGTLKNTGELFF. In nucleotides, the CDR3 is TGTGCCAGCAGCCGGAGATTCGGGACACTAAAGAACACCGGGGAGCTGTTTTTT.